The source of this TCR beta chain is a study of T cell changes during pregnancy in multiple sclerosis. Profiling relied on immunoSEQ multiplex PCR, and the TCRdb table lists in-frame clones only, not all of them. The sample consists of fewer than 70,000 clones, roughly nine tenths of them appearing once. The CDR3 length is 16 residues. Germline assignment: CDR1 SGHTA and CDR2 FQGNSA. The J segment lost 5 bases and the V segment lost 5 bases, leaving 14 bases of the junction unmatched. Material: peripheral blood, obtained in the first trimester of pregnancy. The clonotype originates from a female donor with multiple sclerosis, enrolled in a pregnancy study. The chain has TRBV7-2 and TRBJ1-1, with TRBD1 matching 7 bases. The CDR3 nucleotides read TGTGCCAGCAGCCCAGCCAACAGGGGCCGAGGGACTGAAGCTTTCTTT. This codes for CASSPANRGRGTEAFF.